These 17 T cell receptor beta chains were all obtained from the same sample, sequenced in a study of technical replicates of blood from a few donors. Using immunoSEQ multiplex PCR, the repertoire was profiled, and TCRdb retains in-frame clones only, with some absent. Of about 88,000 clones in the sample, roughly 93% are singletons; the top ten hold approximately 0.25%. Sequencing was performed on T cells isolated from PBMCs. These receptors came from a human donor in good health.

The chain uses TRBV4-1 and TRBJ2-1; TRBD1 matches at 7 bases. Per the germline V gene, CDR1 is MGHRA and CDR2 is YSYEKL. The CDR3 loop spans 15 amino acids. The V gene end was trimmed by 3 bases and the J gene end by 3 bases; junction bases not matched to a gene: 5. CDR3 sequence: CASSQDNRGYNEQFF. DNA of the CDR3: TGCGCCAGCAGCCAGGACAACAGGGGCTACAATGAGCAGTTCTTC.

The chain has TRBV5-1 and TRBJ2-5; D uncertain. The V and J ends lost 2 bases and 1 base respectively, with 12 bases between them. The CDR3 covers 15 residues. The germline V gene has CDR1 SGHRS and CDR2 YFSETQ. The DNA of the CDR3 is TGCGCCAGCAGCTTACTGCTAGGAAGCCAAGAGACCCAGTACTTC. This translates into CASSLLLGSQETQYF.

V is TRBV6-1 and J is TRBJ2-5, with D possibly being TRBD2 (7 bases). V was cut by 2 bases and J by 2 bases, with 15 bases left in between. Germline CDR1 and CDR2: MNHNS and SASEGT. This CDR3 is 16 amino acids long. CDR3 DNA: TGTGCCAGCAGTGAATCGGGGGGCTTAAATCAAGAGACCCAGTACTTC. Translation gives CASSESGGLNQETQYF.

The chain couples TRBV11-2 to TRBJ2-2; D is unresolved. The CDR3 contains 14 residues. Trimming took 5 bases from V and 1 from J, leaving 8 bases between them. Germline lookup yields CDR1 SGHAT and CDR2 FQNNGV. CDR3 DNA: TGTGCCAGCAGCCTCCCGAGGAACACCGGGGAGCTGTTTTTT. Protein sequence: CASSLPRNTGELFF. Full variable domain (missing parts from reference TRBV11-2 and TRBJ2-2): EAGVAQSPRYKIIEKRQSVAFWCNPISGHATLYWYQQILGQGPKLLIQFQNNGVVDDSQLPKDRFSAERLKGVDSTLKIQPAKLEDSAVYLCASSLPRNTGELFFGEGSRLTVL.

The J gene is TRBJ2-3, the V gene TRBV19; TRBD1 is a possible D gene (6 bases). Germline-derived CDR1 and CDR2 are LNHDA and SQIVND (reference sequence). V was cut by 9 bases and J by 1 base, with 20 bases left in between. CDR3 length: 16 amino acids. CDR3 DNA sequence: TGTGCCAGAAGAGGGACCCTGGGACAACGCACAGATACGCAGTATTTT. Its translation is CARRGTLGQRTDTQYF.

The V and J genes are TRBV5-1 and TRBJ2-3; 10 bases align to TRBD2. The germline V gene has CDR1 SGHRS and CDR2 YFSETQ. Trimming removed 0 bases from V and 3 bases from J; junction bases left unmatched: 4. This CDR3 comprises 16 residues. CDR3 residues: CASSLGRSGGTDTQYF. CDR3 bases: TGCGCCAGCAGCTTGGGTCGTAGCGGGGGGACAGATACGCAGTATTTT.

The chain carries TRBV19 and TRBJ2-3; 13 bases agree with TRBD2. The CDR3 is 16 residues long. Looked up from germline, CDR1 is LNHDA and CDR2 is SQIVND (reference sequence). Unmatched junction bases numbered 3, after V lost 6 bases and J lost 0 bases. The CDR3: CASSPGLAGSTDTQYF. For the CDR3, the DNA is TGTGCCAGTAGCCCGGGACTAGCGGGAAGCACAGATACGCAGTATTTT.

This chain uses TRBV7-8 with TRBJ2-1; D is possibly TRBD2 (5 bases). The germline V gene encodes CDR1 SGHVS and CDR2 FQNEAQ. Trimming stripped 2 bases from V and 4 bases from J, with 12 bases between. The CDR3 is 15 residues long. The CDR3 DNA follows: TGTGCCAGCAGCTTACCCACGCCGGGGTACAATGAGCAGTTCTTC. This translates into CASSLPTPGYNEQFF.

V usage is TRBV6-1 and J usage is TRBJ2-3, with D perhaps TRBD1 (5 bases). CDR1 and CDR2 from the germline V gene are MNHNS and SASEGT. The V gene lost 9 bases and the J gene lost 0 bases, with 13 bases spanning the gap. The CDR3 consists of 14 residues. CDR3 in DNA: TGTGCCAGTCTCCAGGGCCTCAGCACAGATACGCAGTATTTT. Amino acids: CASLQGLSTDTQYF.

V is TRBV2 and J is TRBJ2-5, with unresolved D. The CDR3 covers 14 residues. V lost 1 base, J lost 1 base, and 7 bases lay in between. Germline assignment: CDR1 SNHLY and CDR2 FYNNEI. CDR3 protein: CASSEVGIQETQYF. The CDR3, as DNA: TGTGCCAGCAGTGAAGTTGGCATCCAAGAGACCCAGTACTTC.

The chain carries TRBV7-2 and TRBJ1-1; D is uncertain. Germline V lookup: CDR1 SGHTA, CDR2 FQGNSA. The CDR3 contains 14 residues. Trimming took 0 bases from V and 2 from J, leaving 7 bases between them. The CDR3, as DNA: TGTGCCAGCAGCTTAGCGGCCAGTAACACTGAAGCTTTCTTT. Its protein product is CASSLAASNTEAFF.

CDR3 coding DNA: TGTGCCAGCAGATACCGGGACAGGGGTAGTGAGCAGTTCTTC. This codes for CASRYRDRGSEQFF. V usage is TRBV9 and J usage is TRBJ2-1; 10 bases map to TRBD1. This CDR3 contains 14 residues. The trim removed 5 bases at V and 9 bases at J, leaving 8 bases unmatched. CDR1 and CDR2 from the germline V gene are SGDLS and YYNGEE.

V usage is TRBV2 and J usage is TRBJ1-5; the D gene is possibly TRBD1 (6 bases). The CDR3 sequence is 14 residues long. CDR1 and CDR2 from the germline V gene are SNHLY and FYNNEI. Deletions cut 5 bases from V and 3 bases from J, with 11 bases between. CDR3 DNA: TGTGCCAGCAGTCCCGGACAGCCCAATCAGCCCCAGCATTTT. This gives the protein CASSPGQPNQPQHF.

The table lists this clone with a count of one. This chain connects TRBV6-5 to TRBJ2-7; 7 positions agree with TRBD2. Germline values: CDR1 MNHEY, CDR2 SVGAGI. The CDR3 sequence is 15 residues long. V shed 7 bases and J 4 bases; nucleotides not matched to a gene: 13. In DNA, the CDR3 is TGTGCCAGCAAAGATGTCCAGGGAGGGAGGTACGAGCAGTACTTC. Translation: CASKDVQGGRYEQYF.

The CDR3 sequence is CASSLDRGNTEAFF. CDR3 coding DNA: TGTGCCAGCAGTTTAGACAGGGGTAACACTGAAGCTTTCTTT. This sequence joins TRBV28 and TRBJ1-1; TRBD1 agrees at 8 bases. This CDR3 comprises 14 residues. The germline gives CDR1 MDHEN, CDR2 SYDVKM. V was clipped by 2 bases and J by 2 bases; unmatched bases: 1. Full variable domain (missing parts from reference TRBV28 and TRBJ1-1): DVKVTQSSRYLVKRTGEKVFLECVQDMDHENMFWYRQDPGLGLRLIYFSYDVKMKEKGDIPEGYSVSREKKERFSLILESASTNQTSMYLCASSLDRGNTEAFFGQGTRLTVV.

The V gene is TRBV6-5, the J gene TRBJ1-2, with 9 bases fitting TRBD1. The CDR3 covers 15 residues. Trimming cost V 7 bases and J 4 bases; bases outside gene matches: 10. Germline values: CDR1 MNHEY, CDR2 SVGAGI. The CDR3 DNA follows: TGTGCCAGCAAAATTACCGGGACAGGGTTCTATGGCTACACCTTC. Amino acid sequence: CASKITGTGFYGYTF.

The J gene is TRBJ2-7, the V gene TRBV29-1; 12 nucleotides agree with TRBD2. The CDR3 totals 17 residues. Per the germline V gene, CDR1 is SQVTM and CDR2 is ANQGSEA. The V segment lost 4 bases and the J segment 2 bases; nucleotides outside the gene matches: 12. CDR3 region: CSVAGTSGRLKTYEQYF. Written as DNA, the CDR3 is TGCAGCGTTGCTGGGACTAGCGGGCGTCTTAAAACCTACGAGCAGTACTTC.